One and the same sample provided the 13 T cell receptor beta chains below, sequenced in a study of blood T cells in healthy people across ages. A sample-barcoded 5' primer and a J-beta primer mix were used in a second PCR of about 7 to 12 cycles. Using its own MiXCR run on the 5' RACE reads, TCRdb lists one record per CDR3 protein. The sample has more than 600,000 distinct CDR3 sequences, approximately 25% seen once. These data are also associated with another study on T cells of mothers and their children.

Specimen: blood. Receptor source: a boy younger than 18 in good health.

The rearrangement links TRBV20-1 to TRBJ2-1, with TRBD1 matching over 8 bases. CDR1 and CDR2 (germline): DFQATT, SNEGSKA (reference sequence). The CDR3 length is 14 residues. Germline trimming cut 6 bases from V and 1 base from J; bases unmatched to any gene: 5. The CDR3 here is CSAPDRGSYNEQFF. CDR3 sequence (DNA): TGCAGTGCACCCGACAGGGGATCCTACAATGAGCAGTTCTTC.

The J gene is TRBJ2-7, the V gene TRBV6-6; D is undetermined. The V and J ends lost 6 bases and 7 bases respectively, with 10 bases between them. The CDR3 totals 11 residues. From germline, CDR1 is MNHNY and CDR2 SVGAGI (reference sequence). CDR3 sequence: CASSPGWEQYF. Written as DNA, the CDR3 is TGTGCCAGCAGCCCCGGGTGGGAGCAGTACTTC.

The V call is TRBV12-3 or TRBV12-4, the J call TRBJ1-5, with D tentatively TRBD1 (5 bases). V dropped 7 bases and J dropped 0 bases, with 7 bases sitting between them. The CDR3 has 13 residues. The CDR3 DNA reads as TGTGCCAGCAAAGGGACTAGCAATCAGCCCCAGCATTTT. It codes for CASKGTSNQPQHF.

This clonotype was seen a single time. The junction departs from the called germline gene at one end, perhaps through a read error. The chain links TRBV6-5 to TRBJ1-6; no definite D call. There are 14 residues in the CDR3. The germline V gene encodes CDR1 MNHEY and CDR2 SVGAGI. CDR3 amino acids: CAGSYREANSPLHF. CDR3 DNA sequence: TGTGCCGGCAGTTACCGAGAAGCTAATTCACCCCTCCACTTT.

As DNA, the CDR3 is TGTGCCAGCAGTTCGCCCGGGGCACTGAACACTGAAGCTTTCTTT. Translating gives CASSSPGALNTEAFF. This chain connects TRBV7-2 to TRBJ1-1; possible D gene TRBD1, 5 bases. V lost 6 bases to trimming and J lost 0 bases, with 14 bases between them. The CDR3 loop spans 15 amino acids. Germline V gene data show CDR1 as SGHTA and CDR2 as FQGNSA.

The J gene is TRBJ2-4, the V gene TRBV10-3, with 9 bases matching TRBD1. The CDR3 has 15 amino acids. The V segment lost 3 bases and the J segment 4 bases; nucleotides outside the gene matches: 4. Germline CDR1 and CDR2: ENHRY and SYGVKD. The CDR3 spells CAISDTTGGKNIQYF. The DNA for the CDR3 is TGTGCCATCAGTGATACGACAGGGGGTAAAAACATTCAGTACTTC.

The CDR3 sequence: CASSQGAVTEVDSPLHF. CDR3 nucleotide sequence: TGCGCCAGCAGCCAAGGGGCCGTCACAGAGGTGGATTCACCCCTCCACTTT. The J gene is TRBJ1-6, the V gene TRBV4-3, with unresolved D. V was clipped by 1 base and J by 8 bases, with 18 bases between them. The germline CDR1 and CDR2 sequences are LGHNA and YSLEER. The CDR3 sequence is 17 residues long.

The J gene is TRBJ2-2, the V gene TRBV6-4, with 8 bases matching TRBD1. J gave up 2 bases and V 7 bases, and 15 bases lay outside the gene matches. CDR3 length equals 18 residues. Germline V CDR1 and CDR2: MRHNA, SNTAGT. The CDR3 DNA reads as TGTGCCAGCATCCCTTCCCTGAATGGACAGGGAAACACCGGGGAGCTGTTTTTT. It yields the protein CASIPSLNGQGNTGELFF.

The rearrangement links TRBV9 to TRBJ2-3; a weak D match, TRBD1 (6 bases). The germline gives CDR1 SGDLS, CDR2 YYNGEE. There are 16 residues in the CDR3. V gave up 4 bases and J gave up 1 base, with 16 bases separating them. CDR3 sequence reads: CASSPRDRMGTDTQYF. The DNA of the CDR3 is TGTGCCAGCAGCCCCCGCGACAGGATGGGCACAGATACGCAGTATTTT.

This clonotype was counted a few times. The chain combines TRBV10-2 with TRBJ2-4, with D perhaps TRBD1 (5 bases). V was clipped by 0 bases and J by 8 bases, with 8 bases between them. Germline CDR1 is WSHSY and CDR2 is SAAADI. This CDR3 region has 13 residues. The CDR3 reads CASSESSGHIQYF. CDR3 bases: TGCGCCAGCAGTGAGTCGTCAGGGCACATTCAGTACTTC.

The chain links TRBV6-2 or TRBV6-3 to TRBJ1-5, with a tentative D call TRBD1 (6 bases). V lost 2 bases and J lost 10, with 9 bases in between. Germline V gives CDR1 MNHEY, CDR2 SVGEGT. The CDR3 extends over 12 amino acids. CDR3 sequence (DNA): TGTGCCAGCAGTTACCAGACAGGACCCCAGCATTTT. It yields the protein CASSYQTGPQHF.

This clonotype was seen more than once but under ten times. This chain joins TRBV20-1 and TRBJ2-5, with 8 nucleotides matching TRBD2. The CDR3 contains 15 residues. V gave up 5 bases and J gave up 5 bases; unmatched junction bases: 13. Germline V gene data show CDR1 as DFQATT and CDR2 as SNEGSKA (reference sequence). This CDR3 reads CSAADPGGPGETQYF. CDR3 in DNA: TGCAGTGCTGCTGACCCGGGGGGGCCCGGTGAGACCCAGTACTTC.

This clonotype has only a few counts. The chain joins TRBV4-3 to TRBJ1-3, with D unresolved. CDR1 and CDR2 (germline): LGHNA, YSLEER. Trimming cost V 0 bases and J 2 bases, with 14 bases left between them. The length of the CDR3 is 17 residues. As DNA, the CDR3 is TGCGCCAGCAGCCAAGATCCAGATACAGAAGCTGGAAACACCATATATTTT. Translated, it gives CASSQDPDTEAGNTIYF.